Below are 4 T cell receptor beta chains sequenced from a single sample in a study of T cell responses to AZD1222 COVID-19 vaccine. TCRdb's table, derived via immunoSEQ multiplex PCR, lists solely in-frame clones and lacks some. The table includes approximately 130,000 clones, 93% detected once. Sequenced material: peripheral blood, taken on day 0 of AZD1222 vaccination. Source of these receptors: an adult in good health.

The chain joins TRBV18 to TRBJ1-5; the match to TRBD1 covers 7 bases. CDR3 length: 17 amino acids. Germline trimming cut 6 bases from V and 4 bases from J; bases unmatched to any gene: 15. Germline lookup yields CDR1 KGHSH and CDR2 LQKENI. The CDR3 DNA reads TGTGCCAGCTCGTCAGGTCCCCGACAGGGCCTAAATCAGCCCCAGCATTTT. Translation gives CASSSGPRQGLNQPQHF.

The chain joins TRBV9 to TRBJ1-5; D might be TRBD1 (6 bases). There are 15 residues in the CDR3. Germline V gives CDR1 SGDLS, CDR2 YYNGEE. Trimming took off 6 bases at V and 5 bases at J, with 18 bases between the two ends. CDR3 nucleotides: TGTGCCAGCAACAAGGGGGGGATGATGGATCAGCCCCAGCATTTT. Protein: CASNKGGMMDQPQHF.

This sequence joins TRBV12-3 or TRBV12-4 and TRBJ1-2, with TRBD1 identical over 9 bases. The CDR3 loop spans 13 amino acids. V dropped 8 bases and J dropped 7; count of bases not matched to a gene: 8. The CDR3 here is CASATGGFSGYTF. The CDR3 bases are TGTGCCAGCGCAACAGGGGGCTTCTCTGGCTACACCTTC.

V gene TRBV11-3 combines with J gene TRBJ2-1; 10 bases are shared with TRBD2. CDR1 SGHNT and CDR2 YENEEA come from the germline V gene. After removal of 1 base from V and 4 bases from J, the junction contained 7 bases not matched to a gene. The CDR3 extends over 17 amino acids. The CDR3 DNA reads as TGTGCCAGCAGCTTAGGATCCAGTAGCGGGGGGTACAATGAGCAGTTCTTC. It translates to CASSLGSSSGGYNEQFF.